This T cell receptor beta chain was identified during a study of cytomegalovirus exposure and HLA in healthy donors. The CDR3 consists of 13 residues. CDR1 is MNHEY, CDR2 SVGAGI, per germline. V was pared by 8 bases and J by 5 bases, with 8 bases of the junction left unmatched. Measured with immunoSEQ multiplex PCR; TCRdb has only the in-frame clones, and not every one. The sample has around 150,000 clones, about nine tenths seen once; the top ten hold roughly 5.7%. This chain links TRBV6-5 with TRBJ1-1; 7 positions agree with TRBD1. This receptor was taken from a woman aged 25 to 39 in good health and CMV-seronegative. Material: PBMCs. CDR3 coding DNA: TGTGCCAGCGGAAAGGACAGGACTACTGAAGCTTTCTTT. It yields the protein CASGKDRTTEAFF.